This T cell receptor beta chain was captured in a study of OX40 agonist ivuxolimab in advanced cancers. Here immunoSEQ multiplex PCR was the method, and the copy in TCRdb shows in-frame clones only, minus some. The table lists approximately 40,000 clones, approximately 80% of them singletons, with around 8% in the top ten. The germline V gene has CDR1 SGHNT and CDR2 YYREEE (reference sequence). This CDR3 region has 14 residues. V lost 4 bases, J lost 14 bases, and 12 bases stayed unmatched. Patients were ruled out by autoimmune disease history or systemic immunosuppression. This sequence was found in an adult with an advanced solid tumor such as melanoma, head and neck, liver or kidney cancer. The gene calls are TRBV5-4 and TRBJ2-5; 12 bases fit TRBD1. Source: CD4+ or CD8+ T cells sorted from blood, taken in a trial of the OX40 agonist ivuxolimab. CDR3 sequence: CASSLNPGQGAIYF. In DNA form, the CDR3 reads TGTGCCAGCAGCCTAAATCCGGGACAGGGGGCGATCTACTTC.